The 27 T cell receptor beta chains below all came from one sample that was sequenced in a study of identical twins. TCRdb reprocessed the 5' RACE reads with MiXCR, giving one entry per CDR3 protein. The profile shows hundreds of thousands of distinct CDR3 sequences, 7.1% of them singletons. This sample also belongs to another study, concerning yellow fever vaccine responses in identical twins.

The material sequenced was PBMCs. These receptors were obtained from a woman under 30 in good health.

A few counts support this clonotype. The chain links TRBV29-1 to TRBJ2-7, with D possibly matching TRBD1 (6 bases). Germline V gives CDR1 SQVTM, CDR2 ANQGSEA. Trimming took off 7 bases at V and 5 bases at J, with 12 bases between the two ends. The CDR3 totals 11 residues. CDR3: CSAQGFHEQYV. The CDR3, as DNA: TGCAGCGCTCAGGGGTTCCACGAGCAGTACGTC.

The chain links TRBV5-1 to TRBJ2-1; 8 bases line up with TRBD1. CDR3 length equals 15 residues. Germline lookup yields CDR1 SGHRS and CDR2 YFSETQ. Trimming removed 0 bases from V and 6 bases from J; junction bases left unmatched: 5. In DNA form, the CDR3 reads TGCGCCAGCAGCTTGGCCAGGGGGCGAGGCAATGAGCAGTTCTTC. Protein: CASSLARGRGNEQFF.

Ten or more counts support this clonotype. This sequence joins TRBV4-1 and TRBJ2-7; D ambiguous. This CDR3 spans 16 amino acids. Germline CDR1 reads MGHRA; CDR2 reads YSYEKL. Trimming left V 4 bases short and J 1 base short, with 17 bases between. The CDR3 DNA is TGCGCCAGCAGCCCCCTCTATAGAACCGGATCCTACGAGCAGTACTTC. Translating it yields CASSPLYRTGSYEQYF.

This clonotype was seen repeatedly, ten times or more. The chain is built from TRBV3-1 and TRBJ2-1, with 7 bases matching TRBD2. V dropped 4 bases and J dropped 7; count of bases not matched to a gene: 10. In germline, CDR1 is LGHDT, CDR2 YNNKEL (reference sequence). The CDR3 consists of 15 residues. As DNA, the CDR3 is TGTGCCAGCAGCCGCCCACGGGGAGGGTTGAATGAGCAGTTCTTC. It is translated as CASSRPRGGLNEQFF.

This clonotype has a count of ten or more. This chain connects TRBV6-2 or TRBV6-3 to TRBJ2-1; 9 nucleotides match TRBD2. The CDR3 contains 13 residues. Germline-derived CDR1 and CDR2 are MNHEY and SVGEGT. Unmatched junction bases numbered 1, after V lost 8 bases and J lost 2 bases. In DNA, the CDR3 is TGTGCCAGCGGCGGGGGGGCCTACAATGAGCAGTTCTTC. Translated, it gives CASGGGAYNEQFF.

This clonotype was counted between two and nine times. The CDR3 DNA follows: TGTGCCAGCAGTGATAGGCCCGGGACAGCGAACACCGGGGAGCTGTTTTTT. It translates to CASSDRPGTANTGELFF. The chain combines TRBV6-1 with TRBJ2-2; 7 bases are a match to TRBD1. J was trimmed by 0 bases and V by 3 bases; bases with no gene match: 7. This CDR3 spans 17 amino acids. Germline-derived CDR1 and CDR2 are MNHNS and SASEGT.

The V call is TRBV29-1, the J call TRBJ2-2; 8 bases fit TRBD2. This CDR3 has 15 residues. V trimming: 5 bases; J trimming: 4 bases; junction bases outside the gene matches: 9. Germline lookup yields CDR1 SQVTM and CDR2 ANQGSEA. CDR3 DNA sequence: TGCAGCGTTCCCCACGGGGCGGGAGGCACCGGGGAGCTGTTTTTT. This encodes CSVPHGAGGTGELFF.

The chain carries TRBV28 and TRBJ2-1; D is uncertain. This CDR3 is built from 14 residues. V was cut by 7 bases and J by 8 bases, with 18 bases left in between. Germline loops: CDR1 MDHEN, CDR2 SYDVKM. The CDR3 sequence is CASTQWQVGDEQFF. The CDR3 DNA sequence: TGTGCCAGCACCCAATGGCAGGTTGGGGATGAGCAGTTCTTC.

The CDR3 protein is CASSYGTSGMDEQFF. Written as DNA, the CDR3 is TGTGCCAGCAGTTACGGGACTAGCGGGATGGATGAGCAGTTCTTC. The chain links TRBV27 to TRBJ2-1; TRBD2 aligns across 13 bases. V dropped 4 bases and J dropped 8; count of bases not matched to a gene: 5. This CDR3 contains 15 residues. Germline-derived CDR1 and CDR2 are MNHEY and SMNVEV (reference sequence).

This clonotype was counted many times. The V call is TRBV27, the J call TRBJ1-4; 7 positions match TRBD1. The CDR3 runs to 14 residues. Per the germline V gene, CDR1 is MNHEY and CDR2 is SMNVEV (reference sequence). V shed 6 bases, J shed 7 bases, and the junction held 8 bases outside the gene matches. The CDR3 bases are TGTGCCAGCAGAAAGGGGACAGCGGGTGAAAAACTGTTTTTT. Amino acids: CASRKGTAGEKLFF.

This clonotype was detected many times. The V call is TRBV3-1, the J call TRBJ2-5; D is undetermined. The CDR3 length is 10 residues. Trimming pared 3 bases from V and 7 bases from J, leaving 3 bases between. Looked up from germline, CDR1 is LGHDT and CDR2 is YNNKEL (reference sequence). CDR3 nucleotides: TGTGCCAGCAGCCAGGGGACCCAGTACTTC. Translating it yields CASSQGTQYF.

This clonotype was seen ten or more times. The chain uses TRBV29-1 and TRBJ2-7; TRBD1 agrees at 8 bases. CDR3 length equals 14 residues. The V and J ends lost 5 bases and 2 bases, in that order; junction bases with no gene match: 8. Germline V gives CDR1 SQVTM, CDR2 ANQGSEA. CDR3 bases: TGCAGCGTTTGTTTATCGGGACAGGCCTACGAGCAGTACTTC. Translated: CSVCLSGQAYEQYF.

This clonotype was seen repeatedly, ten times or more. This sequence joins TRBV12-3 or TRBV12-4 and TRBJ2-7; either TRBD1 or TRBD2 may supply D (6 bases each). The CDR3 covers 15 residues. With 6 bases removed from V and 0 bases from J, the gap between germline ends came to 15 bases. The DNA for the CDR3 is TGTGCCAGCAGCCCCGGGGGCGGTCTCTCCTACGAGCAGTACTTC. Its translation: CASSPGGGLSYEQYF.

This clonotype was found a few times. V gene TRBV6-2 or TRBV6-3 combines with J gene TRBJ2-1, with 7 bases matching TRBD2. The V gene's germline CDR1 is MNHEY and CDR2 SVGEGT. V shed 10 bases, J shed 3 bases, and the junction held 6 bases outside the gene matches. This CDR3 has 13 residues. In nucleotides, the CDR3 is TGTGCCACCGCGACTAGCCGCTACAATGAGCAGTTCTTC. It is translated as CATATSRYNEQFF.

The V and J genes are TRBV29-1 and TRBJ2-2; D remains unclear. V was shortened by 1 base and J by 7 bases, with 7 bases between the two germline ends. The V gene's germline CDR1 is SQVTM and CDR2 ANQGSEA. The CDR3 has 12 amino acids. CDR3 region: CSVEGKRGELFF. The CDR3 DNA reads as TGCAGCGTTGAAGGGAAACGCGGGGAGCTGTTTTTT.

This clonotype was observed many times. J is TRBJ1-3 and V is TRBV5-1; D is unresolved. The V and J ends lost 0 bases and 0 bases respectively, with 7 bases between them. The CDR3 is 15 residues long. Germline assignment: CDR1 SGHRS and CDR2 YFSETQ. For the CDR3, the DNA is TGCGCCAGCAGCTTGGACGGAAGCTCTGGAAACACCATATATTTT. Encoded protein: CASSLDGSSGNTIYF.

This clonotype was counted a few times. J is TRBJ2-1 and V is TRBV10-1; possibly TRBD1 for D (6 bases). With 0 bases removed from V and 9 bases from J, the gap between germline ends came to 15 bases. Looked up from germline, CDR1 is WNHNN and CDR2 is SYGVQD (reference sequence). The CDR3 runs 15 residues. CDR3 residues: CASSESPGLGGEQFF. The CDR3 region has the DNA TGCGCCAGCAGTGAGTCGCCGGGGCTAGGGGGTGAGCAGTTCTTC.

In its sample, this clonotype was seen a few times. This chain joins TRBV6-1 and TRBJ1-2, with a possible D match to TRBD1 (5 bases). Germline CDR1 MNHNS, CDR2 SASEGT. The V and J ends lost 3 bases and 5 bases respectively, with 16 bases between them. The CDR3 loop spans 15 amino acids. The CDR3 nucleotides read TGTGCCAGCAGTGACGCCGGGGGTAGGGCGTATGGCTACACCTTC. Its protein product is CASSDAGGRAYGYTF.

There are many counts of this clonotype. The chain is built from TRBV12-3 or TRBV12-4 and TRBJ1-1; unclear D gene. The CDR3 extends over 11 amino acids. Trimming removed 5 bases from V and 7 bases from J, with 8 bases in between. The CDR3 nucleotides are TGTGCCAGCAGTGGTAATGGTGAAGCTTTCTTT. This sequence encodes CASSGNGEAFF.

This clonotype was seen more than once but under ten times. The rearrangement joins TRBV6-1 to TRBJ2-1; 8 nucleotides line up with TRBD2. With V trimmed by 8 bases and J by 3 bases, 9 bases remained unmatched. Looked up from germline, CDR1 is MNHNS and CDR2 is SASEGT. This CDR3 has 15 residues. The CDR3 is CASDLLSGVYNEQFF. Here the CDR3 DNA reads TGTGCCAGCGATTTGCTTAGCGGGGTCTACAATGAGCAGTTCTTC.

Many counts were recorded for this clonotype. The chain employs TRBV12-3 or TRBV12-4 and TRBJ2-5; 7 nucleotides align to TRBD1. CDR3 length equals 15 residues. With V trimmed by 6 bases and J by 4 bases, 11 bases remained unmatched. The CDR3 nucleotides read TGTGCCAGCAGAACCGGGACAGTCTCGGGAGAGACCCAGTACTTC. Encoded protein: CASRTGTVSGETQYF.

This clonotype was picked up a small number of times. This rearrangement joins TRBV7-2 to TRBJ2-3, with TRBD2 matching 9 bases. Germline CDR1 is SGHTA and CDR2 is FQGNSA. This CDR3 region has 15 residues. Losses at the gene ends were 10 bases for V and 5 bases for J; bases not matched to a gene: 13. CDR3 sequence reads: CATSSRAGGLDTQYF. The CDR3 DNA is TGTGCCACAAGCTCGAGAGCGGGAGGTTTAGATACGCAGTATTTT.

The chain couples TRBV2 to TRBJ2-5; D is unclear. This CDR3 is 13 amino acids long. Germline V gene sequence: CDR1 SNHLY, CDR2 FYNNEI. Trimming cost V 9 bases and J 5 bases, with 16 bases left between them. CDR3 residues: CASQPRLGETQYF. The DNA for the CDR3 is TGTGCCAGTCAGCCCAGGCTAGGGGAGACCCAGTACTTC.

V gene TRBV15 combines with J gene TRBJ1-2; D is unresolved. Germline values: CDR1 LNHNV, CDR2 YYDKDF (reference sequence). This CDR3 spans 13 amino acids. Trimming took off 0 bases at V and 7 bases at J, with 9 bases between the two ends. This chain's CDR3 is CATSRDLIFGYTF. CDR3 in DNA: TGTGCCACCAGCAGAGATTTGATTTTTGGCTACACCTTC.

This clonotype was recorded a few times. This chain links TRBV5-4 with TRBJ1-3; TRBD1 agrees at 11 bases. The junction had 10 bases not matched to a gene; V was cut back by 0 bases and J by 2 bases. The germline V gene encodes CDR1 SGHNT and CDR2 YYREEE (reference sequence). The CDR3 runs to 19 residues. Written as DNA, the CDR3 is TGTGCCAGCAGCTTGGCCGGGACAGGGGGATCCTCAGCTGGAAACACCATATATTTT. This translates into CASSLAGTGGSSAGNTIYF.

The V call is TRBV7-6, the J call TRBJ2-1, with D uncertain. This CDR3 region has 13 residues. Trimming removed 5 bases at V and 4 bases at J, with 9 bases between. From germline, CDR1 is SGHVS and CDR2 FNYEAQ. The CDR3 reads CASSTNEYNEQFF. For the CDR3, the DNA is TGTGCCAGCAGCACAAACGAGTACAATGAGCAGTTCTTC.

This clonotype was recorded many times. This chain connects TRBV5-1 to TRBJ1-5, with a weak D call TRBD1 (5 bases). Deletions cut 2 bases from V and 3 bases from J, with 6 bases between. The CDR3 totals 13 residues. Germline CDR1 and CDR2: SGHRS and YFSETQ. Written as DNA, the CDR3 is TGCGCCAGCAGCTTCGGGACCAATCAGCCCCAGCATTTT. Amino acid sequence: CASSFGTNQPQHF.